The sequence of this TCR beta chain was determined in a study of early T cells in non-severe SARS-CoV-2 infection. Overall study: Bulk RNA isolated from unsorted whole blood underwent sequencing; chains were not paired. Points from the study as a whole: Matches to VDJdb favored anti-spike CD8 responses and missed private and CD4 specificities.

The CDR3 extends over 19 amino acids. The germline gives CDR1 MNHEY, CDR2 SVGEGT. J lost 4 bases, V lost 2 bases, and 14 bases had no gene match. Molecules of cDNA were individually given unique molecular identifiers that were attached to them. TCRdb analysed the 5' RACE reads with MiXCR anew, one entry per CDR3 protein. The sample shows 40,000 or so distinct CDR3 sequences, 5% to 6.5% of them seen only once. On this clonotype itself: What it binds is not known.

This receptor was taken from an adult who was a healthcare worker with PCR-confirmed SARS-CoV-2 infection or an uninfected control (not recorded which). The sample was whole blood. This chain connects TRBV6-2 or TRBV6-3 to TRBJ2-2, with 9 bases fitting TRBD2. The CDR3 bases are TGTGCCAGCAGTTACCCGAAGGAGGTAGCGGGGGTTAGCACCGGGGAGCTGTTTTTT. Translating it yields CASSYPKEVAGVSTGELFF.